These 13 T cell receptor beta chains were sequenced from one sample in a study of tumor-infiltrating lymphocytes in primary liver carcinoma. A primer matching the constant region was used to make TCR beta cDNA from 450 to 550 ng of total RNA. Libraries covering TCR beta were generated through three nested multiplex PCR rounds (using a slightly modified ARM-PCR). Running 9 to 10 cycles apiece, the first two PCR rounds relied on TRBV1-TRBV30 forward primers together with a C-beta reverse primer. MiXCR was run by TCRdb on the multiplex PCR reads, yielding one entry per CDR3 protein. Among fewer than 350,000 distinct CDR3 sequences listed, roughly 61% were seen once. It was unsorted whole blood that yielded blood RNA, and germline DNA was also extracted. Material: peripheral blood. These receptor sequences come from a man in his forties with primary liver carcinoma and hepatitis B virus infection.

This clonotype appeared a single time. This chain joins TRBV25-1 and TRBJ2-7, with D perhaps TRBD2 (5 bases). From germline, CDR1 is MGHDK and CDR2 SYGVNS. Trimming stripped 4 bases from V and 7 bases from J, with 11 bases between. The CDR3 runs 12 residues. The CDR3: CASSAGVGEQYF. In DNA, the CDR3 is TGTGCCAGCAGTGCCGGGGTCGGAGAGCAGTACTTC.

As regards this clonotype: A read error may be the cause here, since a much bigger clone is one base away. The genes are TRBV6-5 and TRBJ2-1; D perhaps matches TRBD1 (5 bases). Trimming stripped 3 bases from V and 2 bases from J, with 17 bases between. This CDR3 has 17 amino acids. From germline, CDR1 is MNHEY and CDR2 SVGAGI. As DNA, the CDR3 is TGTGCCAGCAGTTATACCGGCCACAGGACGGCCTACAATGAGCAGTTCTTC. It specifies CASSYTGHRTAYNEQFF.

Remarks on this clonotype: Since a much larger clone is just one base distant, this may be a read error. V and J are TRBV6-5 and TRBJ2-5; D may be TRBD2 (6 bases). The CDR3 totals 14 residues. Germline CDR1 reads MNHEY; CDR2 reads SVGAGI. V was shortened by 5 bases and J by 5 bases, with 15 bases between the two germline ends. For the CDR3, the DNA is TGTGCCAGCAGTGATCCGGGACTCCTGGAGACCCAGTACTTC. Translating it yields CASSDPGLLETQYF.

The rearrangement uses TRBV11-2 and TRBJ2-3; D possibly corresponds to TRBD1 (5 bases). The ends were cut back, 2 bases at V and 10 bases at J, with 16 bases in the middle. This CDR3 comprises 14 residues. Germline CDR1 and CDR2: SGHAT and FQNNGV. For the CDR3, the DNA is TGTGCCAGCAGCTTAAACCGACAAGGGGATCCGCAGTATTTT. It translates to CASSLNRQGDPQYF.

CDR3 DNA: TGTGCCAGCAGCAAGGGGGACGGCATTGTCTACGAGCAGTACTTC. It codes for CASSKGDGIVYEQYF. The V call is TRBV6-2 or TRBV6-3, the J call TRBJ2-7; the D gene is possibly TRBD1 (6 bases). Trimming took off 6 bases at V and 3 bases at J, with 18 bases between the two ends. This CDR3 comprises 15 residues. Germline V gives CDR1 MNHEY, CDR2 SVGEGT.

As regards this clonotype: Germline and junction disagree at one end, which may indicate a read error. This chain joins TRBV13 and TRBJ1-2; a possible D gene is TRBD1 (5 bases). Per germline, CDR1 PRHDT and CDR2 FYEKMQ (reference sequence). This CDR3 comprises 14 residues. CDR3 DNA sequence: TGTGCCAGCAGCCAAGGGGTATCAGACTATGGCTACGCCTTC. As protein: CASSQGVSDYGYAF.

This clonotype was found a few times. V is TRBV5-1 and J is TRBJ1-4; 7 nucleotides match TRBD1. Germline V gene data show CDR1 as SGHRS and CDR2 as YFSETQ. This CDR3 region has 17 residues. V lost 0 bases to trimming and J lost 1 base; unmatched junction nucleotides: 6. In DNA form, the CDR3 reads TGCGCCAGCAGCTTGGAGGCAGGGGGAGGAACTAATGAAAAACTGTTTTTT. It specifies CASSLEAGGGTNEKLFF. Full variable domain (remainder filled in from reference TRBV5-1 and TRBJ1-4): KAGVTQTPRYLIKTRGQQVTLSCSPISGHRSVSWYQQTPGQGLQFLFEYFSETQRNKGNFPGRFSGRQFSNSRSEMNVSTLELGDSALYLCASSLEAGGGTNEKLFFGSGTQLSVL.

V usage is TRBV5-4 and J usage is TRBJ2-5; D is uncertain. The germline V and J ends were trimmed by 6 bases and 5 bases, with 17 bases remaining between them. Per the germline V gene, CDR1 is SGHNT and CDR2 is YYREEE (reference sequence). This CDR3 is built from 14 residues. This CDR3 reads CASTPRRVSETQYF. CDR3 nucleotides: TGTGCCAGCACACCCAGAAGGGTATCGGAGACCCAGTACTTC.

As regards this clonotype: Being one base from a much bigger clone, this may be a read error. This rearrangement joins TRBV6-1 to TRBJ2-3, with D uncertain. Germline values: CDR1 MNHNS, CDR2 SASEGT. V was shortened by 2 bases and J by 3 bases, with 9 bases between the two germline ends. There are 14 residues in the CDR3. The CDR3 reads CASSERFRTDTQYF. CDR3 bases: TGTGCCAGCAGTGAAAGATTCCGTACAGATACGCAGTATTTT.

As to this clonotype: A junction boundary mismatches the germline segment, possibly from a read error. V gene TRBV11-2 combines with J gene TRBJ2-5; 9 nucleotides align to TRBD1. Germline V CDR1 and CDR2: SGHAT, FQNNGV. The CDR3 covers 14 residues. This CDR3 reads CASSLDRGSESQYF. The CDR3 coding sequence is TGTGCCAGCAGCCTGGACAGGGGATCAGAGAGCCAGTACTTC.

About this clonotype: At one end, the junction sequence differs from germline, possibly due to a read error. The J gene is TRBJ2-1, the V gene TRBV11-1, with D possibly matching TRBD2 (6 bases). CDR1 is SGHAT and CDR2 is FQDESV in the germline V gene (reference sequence). CDR3 length: 15 amino acids. The CDR3 sequence: CASSLALTGANEKFF. In DNA, the CDR3 is TGTGCCAGCAGCTTAGCTCTAACGGGAGCGAATGAGAAGTTCTTC.

With regard to this clonotype: No conserved phenylalanine or tryptophan ends this CDR3, so it is likely a read error. This rearrangement joins TRBV11-2 to TRBJ2-7; D not resolved. Germline values: CDR1 SGHAT, CDR2 FQNNGV. CDR3 length equals 13 residues. The CDR3 here is CANSSYGWKEQYL. Written as DNA, the CDR3 is TGTGCCAACAGCTCCTACGGCTGGAAAGAGCAGTACCTC.

The V gene is TRBV9, the J gene TRBJ2-2; D uncertain. The ends were cut back, 4 bases at V and 5 bases at J, with 12 bases in the middle. Germline CDR1 is SGDLS and CDR2 is YYNGEE. This CDR3 spans 14 amino acids. CDR3 sequence (DNA): TGTGCCAGCAGCACCGGTCCTGGGACCGGGGAGCTGTTTTTT. Amino acids: CASSTGPGTGELFF.